The 28 T cell receptor beta chains reported below all come from one sample, sequenced in a study of tissue T cells after allogeneic stem cell transplantation. Measured with immunoSEQ multiplex PCR; TCRdb has only the in-frame clones, and not every one. The sample lists 15,000 to 20,000 clones, less than 85% occurring once. Sequenced material: spleen. These receptors originate from a female BALB/c mouse in good health. Strain MHC haplotype: H2-d.

Points on this clone: The genes and germline here are from mouse. Read coverage stops 1 residue before the CDR3 terminus; the germline J gene supplies the remainder. The genes are TRBV13-2 and TRBJ2-5, with TRBD1 matching over 9 bases. V lost 3 bases, J lost 1 base, and 0 bases stayed unmatched. The CDR3 contains 14 residues. Germline lookup yields CDR1 NNHNN and CDR2 SYGAGS (reference sequence). The CDR3 loop is CASGGTGDQDTQYF. Partial CDR3 DNA: TGTGCCAGCGGTGGGACAGGGGACCAAGACACCCAGTAC.

Regarding this clone: Gene and germline names: mouse. The read terminates 1 residue before the CDR3 end, so the remaining end is supplied by the germline J gene. This chain joins TRBV19 and TRBJ1-3; perhaps TRBD1 as D (6 bases). CDR3 length: 14 amino acids. The V end lost 4 bases, the J end lost 0 bases, and 8 bases lay between the germline ends. Germline loops: CDR1 FNHDT, CDR2 SITEND (reference sequence). The covered CDR3 bases are TGTGCCAGCAGTCCGACAGGTTCTGGAAATACGCTCTAT. It is translated as CASSPTGSGNTLY. The whole CDR3 region reads CASSPTGSGNTLYF.

This clone was detected only once. Gene names and germline match the mouse. The observed sequence ends 1 residue before the CDR3 terminus, with the missing tail filled in from the germline J gene. This chain connects TRBV5 to TRBJ1-1, with a tentative D call TRBD1 (5 bases). The CDR3 runs 14 residues. Germline values: CDR1 LGHNA, CDR2 YNLKQL (reference sequence). Trimming removed 1 base from V and 1 base from J, with 7 bases in between. Partial CDR3 DNA: TGTGCCAGCAGCCAAGTAACAGGGAACACAGAAGTCTTC. This sequence encodes CASSQVTGNTEVF. Given in full, the CDR3 is CASSQVTGNTEVFF.

With regard to this clone: Gene names refer to mouse genes. Sequencing ends 1 residue short of the CDR3 end; the germline J gene provides the rest. V and J are TRBV19 and TRBJ2-5, with TRBD2 matching 9 bases. This CDR3 spans 15 amino acids. CDR1 FNHDT and CDR2 SITEND come from the germline V gene (reference sequence). V shed 2 bases and J 3 bases; nucleotides not matched to a gene: 4. Partial CDR3 DNA: TGTGCCAGCAGTATGCTGGGGGGGTGGCAAGACACCCAGTAC. Translated, it gives CASSMLGGWQDTQY. The whole CDR3 sequence is CASSMLGGWQDTQYF.

With respect to this clone: The gene symbols are mouse symbols. The CDR3 goes on 1 residue after the read ends, and that part is filled in from the germline J gene. This chain links TRBV20 with TRBJ2-3; TRBD2 matches 12 bases. V was clipped by 4 bases and J by 3 bases; unmatched bases: 2. Germline CDR1 and CDR2: GFQATS and STVNSAI. This CDR3 region has 14 residues. This CDR3 is CGAKTGGAAETLYF. The sequenced part of the CDR3 DNA is TGTGGTGCTAAGACTGGGGGGGCGGCAGAAACGCTGTAT.

In this sample, this clone turned up a few times. All gene names here are mouse names. The read finishes 1 residue shy of the CDR3 end, and the germline J gene is used to complete it. The genes are TRBV2 and TRBJ2-2, with D uncertain. Deletions cut 0 bases from V and 0 bases from J, with 5 bases between. The CDR3 totals 15 residues. Germline V gives CDR1 LGHNA, CDR2 YSYQKL. The part of the CDR3 DNA that was read is TGTGCCAGCAGCCAAGAATCAGCAAACACCGGGCAGCTCTAC. Amino acids: CASSQESANTGQLY. Given in full, the CDR3 is CASSQESANTGQLYF.

Regarding this clone: Mouse gene names apply. The read ends 1 residue shy of where the CDR3 ends; the end is completed using the germline J gene. This rearrangement joins TRBV13-3 to TRBJ2-5, with TRBD1 as a possible D gene (5 bases). V gave up 0 bases and J gave up 4 bases, with 6 bases separating them. The length of the CDR3 is 13 residues. The germline V gene has CDR1 NNHDY and CDR2 SYVADS. The CDR3 here is CASSDGTKDTQYF. CDR3 bases read: TGTGCCAGCAGTGATGGGACAAAAGACACCCAGTAC.

The table lists this clone with a few counts. Genes and germline come from the mouse. The DNA ends 1 residue before the CDR3 does, and the rest of the CDR3 is filled in from the germline J gene. V gene TRBV5 combines with J gene TRBJ1-3, with D possibly TRBD1 on 5 matching bases. Deletions cut 4 bases from V and 0 bases from J, with 7 bases between. Germline values: CDR1 LGHNA, CDR2 YNLKQL (reference sequence). The CDR3 consists of 14 residues. Incomplete CDR3 DNA: TGTGCCAGCAGCCGACAGATTTCTGGAAATACGCTCTAT. It encodes CASSRQISGNTLY. The entire CDR3 reads CASSRQISGNTLYF.

Regarding this clone: A junction boundary mismatches the germline segment, possibly from a read error. Mouse germline and gene names are used. From the germline J gene comes the end of the CDR3, since the read stops 1 residue before it. This chain links TRBV14 with TRBJ1-4; 9 bases are a match to TRBD1. The CDR3 sequence is 14 residues long. Germline values: CDR1 SGHDT, CDR2 FRDEAV. The CDR3 sequence: CAGSRDREDERLFF. Incomplete CDR3 DNA: TGTGCCGGCAGTCGGGACAGGGAGGACGAAAGATTATTT.

A remark on this clone: Gene names follow the mouse nomenclature. The read halts 1 residue ahead of the CDR3 end, with the missing end drawn from the germline J gene. Other DNA sequences from this sample encode an identical CDR3 as well. The chain links TRBV20 to TRBJ2-7; no clear D. Trimming removed 0 bases at V and 4 bases at J, with 4 bases between. The CDR3 has 11 residues. Germline loops: CDR1 GFQATS, CDR2 STVNSAI. The CDR3 spells CGARDNYEQYF. CDR3 bases read: TGTGGTGCTAGGGACAATTATGAACAGTAC.

Details on this clone: The gene names here belong to mouse. The read terminates 1 residue ahead of where the CDR3 ends, so the germline J gene completes it. The gene calls are TRBV29 and TRBJ2-5; a possible D gene is TRBD1 (6 bases). The V end lost 6 bases, the J end lost 2 bases, and 9 bases lay between the germline ends. Germline V CDR1 and CDR2: MSHET, SYDVDS. There are 13 residues in the CDR3. CDR3 DNA, as far as it was read: TGTGCTAGCAGCGGGGACATCCAAGACACCCAGTAC. It codes for CASSGDIQDTQY. The full CDR3 sequence reads CASSGDIQDTQYF.

This clone was counted a few times. Mouse gene names apply. The read halts 1 residue ahead of the CDR3 end, with the missing end drawn from the germline J gene. The rearrangement links TRBV20 to TRBJ1-5, with D possibly TRBD1 on 6 matching bases. Trimming cost V 1 base and J 0 bases, with 10 bases left between them. This CDR3 has 15 amino acids. The germline V gene has CDR1 GFQATS and CDR2 STVNSAI. Here the CDR3 reads CGARGRDNNNQAPLF. The CDR3 DNA, read in part, is TGTGGTGCTAGGGGCCGGGACAATAACAACCAGGCTCCGCTT.

Turning to this clone: Germline and genes here are mouse. Coverage ceases 1 residue before the CDR3 finishes, and the germline J gene fills in the end. The rearrangement joins TRBV5 to TRBJ2-5, with D perhaps being TRBD1 or TRBD2 (5 bases each). Trimming shortened V by 4 bases and J by 0 bases, and 8 bases separated the two germline ends. CDR1 and CDR2 (germline): LGHNA, YNLKQL (reference sequence). The CDR3 spans 14 residues. The covered CDR3 bases are TGTGCCAGCAGCCTCCGGGGGAACCAAGACACCCAGTAC. Amino acids: CASSLRGNQDTQY. The entire CDR3 protein is CASSLRGNQDTQYF.

This clone was seen a few times. Gene and germline names: mouse. The read falls 1 residue short of the CDR3 end, and the missing part is taken from the germline J gene. This chain connects TRBV16 to TRBJ2-7; D may be TRBD1 (6 bases). Deletions cut 4 bases from V and 2 bases from J, with 9 bases between. Germline V gene data show CDR1 as SGHSA and CDR2 as FRNQAP. The CDR3 spans 13 residues. The CDR3 bases that were read are TGTGCAAGCAGCTGGGGACAAACCTATGAACAGTAC. Translating gives CASSWGQTYEQY. The whole CDR3 sequence reads CASSWGQTYEQYF. Full variable domain (remainder filled in from reference TRBV16 and TRBJ2-7): NAGVIQTPRHKVTGKGQEATLWCEPISGHSAVFWYRQTIVQGLEFLTYFRNQAPIDDSGMPKERFSAQMPNQSHSTLKIQSTQPQDSAVYLCASSWGQTYEQYFGPGTRLTVL.

A note on this clone: Germline and genes: mouse. The sequenced fragment ends 1 residue before the CDR3 boundary, so the rest is inferred from the germline J gene. The chain recombines TRBV2 with TRBJ2-3; a weak D match, TRBD2 (5 bases). This CDR3 is 16 amino acids long. Germline V CDR1 and CDR2: LGHNA, YSYQKL. Trimming shortened V by 0 bases and J by 1 base, and 11 bases separated the two germline ends. The covered CDR3 bases are TGTGCCAGCAGCCAAGACGGACTTGGGGGTGCAGAAACGCTGTAT. Translated, it gives CASSQDGLGGAETLY. The full CDR3 protein reads CASSQDGLGGAETLYF.

This clone turned up a few times. The gene names given are mouse names. The read terminates 1 residue ahead of where the CDR3 ends, so the germline J gene completes it. The chain links TRBV13-2 to TRBJ2-7; no firm D call. Germline CDR1 reads NNHNN; CDR2 reads SYGAGS (reference sequence). This CDR3 spans 13 amino acids. V was pared by 2 bases and J by 0 bases, with 6 bases between. The CDR3: CASGENPSYEQYF. CDR3 DNA (partial): TGTGCCAGCGGTGAGAACCCCTCCTATGAACAGTAC.

As for this clone: Genes here carry mouse names. The CDR3 extends 1 residue past the end of the read, so its final part is completed from the germline J gene. The chain uses TRBV13-2 and TRBJ1-1; 10 nucleotides align to TRBD1. This CDR3 is 14 amino acids long. J was trimmed by 7 bases and V by 2 bases; bases with no gene match: 5. Germline CDR1 is NNHNN and CDR2 is SYGAGS (reference sequence). This chain's CDR3 is CASGERDRGGEVFF. The covered CDR3 bases are TGTGCCAGCGGTGAACGGGACAGGGGAGGAGAAGTCTTC.

This clone was observed a few times. Mouse gene names apply. The read ends 1 residue shy of where the CDR3 ends; the end is completed using the germline J gene. The V gene is TRBV1, the J gene TRBJ1-5, with unresolved D. Germline-derived CDR1 and CDR2 are NSQYPW and LRSPGD (reference sequence). This CDR3 spans 13 amino acids. V was trimmed by 1 base and J by 0 bases, leaving 1 base between them. Partial CDR3 DNA: TGCACCTGCAGTGCAGTTAACAACCAGGCTCCGCTT. Translating it yields CTCSAVNNQAPL. The whole CDR3 reads CTCSAVNNQAPLF.

As for this clone: Gene names refer to mouse genes. The CDR3 DNA, read in part, is TGTGCCAGCAGCCAACAGGGAGGGGGCGAAAGATTATTT. It yields the protein CASSQQGGGERLF. The whole CDR3 region reads CASSQQGGGERLFF. This chain joins TRBV4 and TRBJ1-4; D is perhaps TRBD1 (6 bases). Coverage ceases 1 residue before the CDR3 finishes, and the germline J gene fills in the end. This CDR3 has 14 residues. The germline CDR1 and CDR2 sequences are LGHDT and YNNKQL (reference sequence). The germline V and J ends were trimmed by 5 bases and 7 bases, with 14 bases remaining between them.

About this clone itself: Gene and germline names: mouse. The DNA read from the CDR3 is TGTGCCAGCAGCCAAAAGGGACAGAGGGCCAACGAAAGATTATTT. Translating gives CASSQKGQRANERLF. The whole CDR3 sequence is CASSQKGQRANERLFF. The chain links TRBV2 to TRBJ1-4; 7 nucleotides line up with TRBD1. The observed sequence ends 1 residue before the CDR3 terminus, with the missing tail filled in from the germline J gene. Per germline, CDR1 LGHNA and CDR2 YSYQKL. The J segment lost 3 bases and the V segment lost 2 bases, leaving 6 bases of the junction unmatched. The CDR3 consists of 16 residues.

On this clone: All gene names here are mouse names. The read terminates 1 residue ahead of where the CDR3 ends, so the germline J gene completes it. The rearrangement joins TRBV5 to TRBJ2-7; D might be TRBD1 (6 bases). Germline CDR1 is LGHNA and CDR2 is YNLKQL (reference sequence). V was trimmed by 4 bases and J by 0 bases, leaving 10 bases between them. The CDR3 loop spans 14 amino acids. CDR3 protein: CASSRRDISYEQYF. CDR3 DNA, as far as it was read: TGTGCCAGCAGCCGCCGGGACATCTCCTATGAACAGTAC.

Remarks on this clone: These gene names are mouse names. From the germline J gene comes the end of the CDR3, since the read stops 1 residue before it. The chain is built from TRBV2 and TRBJ1-1; D remains unclear. The ends were cut back, 0 bases at V and 0 bases at J, with 14 bases in the middle. This CDR3 has 17 amino acids. Germline V gene data show CDR1 as LGHNA and CDR2 as YSYQKL. CDR3 region: CASSQDRREHPNTEVFF. The part of the CDR3 DNA that was read is TGTGCCAGCAGCCAAGATCGTCGAGAACACCCAAACACAGAAGTCTTC.

Comments on this clone: These gene names are mouse names. The read ends 1 residue before the CDR3 terminus; that terminus is restored from the germline J gene. The gene calls are TRBV14 and TRBJ2-3; D gene ambiguous. This CDR3 comprises 13 residues. V lost 2 bases and J lost 1, with 5 bases in between. CDR1 is SGHDT and CDR2 is FRDEAV in the germline V gene. Partial CDR3 DNA: TGTGCCAGCAGTTTGTCTGGTGCAGAAACGCTGTAT. Protein: CASSLSGAETLY. In full, the CDR3 is CASSLSGAETLYF.

Turning to this clone: All gene names here are mouse names. The CDR3 end is not reached by the read, which stops 1 residue before it; the germline J gene fills it in. The V gene is TRBV29, the J gene TRBJ2-7; TRBD2 matches at 7 bases. Germline CDR1 and CDR2: MSHET and SYDVDS. The CDR3 covers 13 residues. The ends lost 3 bases at V and 3 bases at J; junction bases unmatched: 2. This chain's CDR3 is CASSLGGIYEQYF. CDR3 DNA, as far as it was read: TGTGCTAGCAGTTTGGGGGGGATCTATGAACAGTAC.

Regarding this clone: Gene names are the mouse ones. Partial CDR3 DNA: TGTGCCAGCAGTGGCAACGAAAGATTATTT. Its translation is CASSGNERLF. The full CDR3 protein is CASSGNERLFF. The chain has TRBV13-1 and TRBJ1-4; D is uncertain. From the germline J gene comes the end of the CDR3, since the read stops 1 residue before it. V lost 3 bases and J lost 4, with 1 base in between. Germline values: CDR1 NSHNY, CDR2 SYGAGN. The CDR3 contains 11 residues.

On this clone: These gene names are mouse names. The CDR3 end lies 1 residue beyond the end of the read and is filled in from the germline J gene. The rearrangement uses TRBV4 and TRBJ2-7; 7 bases fit TRBD2. The J segment lost 4 bases and the V segment lost 5 bases, leaving 2 bases of the junction unmatched. Germline CDR1 is LGHDT and CDR2 is YNNKQL (reference sequence). This CDR3 has 12 amino acids. The CDR3 spells CASSQGLYEQYF. CDR3 DNA, as far as it was read: TGTGCCAGCAGCCAGGGACTGTATGAACAGTAC.

As regards this clone: Gene names are the mouse ones. The read ends 1 residue before the CDR3 terminus; that terminus is restored from the germline J gene. The gene calls are TRBV1 and TRBJ1-1, with D unresolved. This CDR3 comprises 13 residues. The V end lost 1 base, the J end lost 0 bases, and 3 bases lay between the germline ends. Germline V lookup: CDR1 NSQYPW, CDR2 LRSPGD (reference sequence). The covered CDR3 bases are TGCACCTGCAGTGCAGTGGCAAACACAGAAGTCTTC. This encodes CTCSAVANTEVF. The complete CDR3 protein is CTCSAVANTEVFF. Full variable domain (missing parts from reference TRBV1 and TRBJ1-1): VTLLEQNPRWRLVPRGQAVNLRCILKNSQYPWMSWYQQDLQKQLQWLFTLRSPGDKEVKSLPGADYLATRVTDTELRLQVANMSQGRTLYCTCSAVANTEVFFGKGTRLTVV.

On this clone: Germline and genes here are mouse. The CDR3 extends 1 residue past the end of the read, so its final part is completed from the germline J gene. The chain carries TRBV13-1 and TRBJ2-7, with 7 positions matching TRBD2. There are 13 residues in the CDR3. Germline CDR1 reads NSHNY; CDR2 reads SYGAGN. The V and J ends lost 3 bases and 3 bases, in that order; junction bases with no gene match: 3. The CDR3 spells CASSVWGYYEQYF. The CDR3 bases that were read are TGTGCCAGCAGTGTCTGGGGGTACTATGAACAGTAC.